The 17 T cell receptor beta chains below come from one sample, sequenced in a study of cytomegalovirus exposure and HLA in healthy donors. Researchers ran the PCR with 60 Vbeta and 13 Jbeta primers. The table came from immunoSEQ multiplex PCR; TCRdb's copy has only in-frame clones and leaves some out. The table lists 200,000 or so clones, 70% to 85% of them singletons. Sequencing used PBMCs. Source of these receptors: a boy aged 2 to 10 in good health and CMV-seronegative.

This clone appeared a single time. The chain has TRBV6-6 and TRBJ2-1; D might be TRBD2 (7 bases). Looked up from germline, CDR1 is MNHNY and CDR2 is SVGAGI (reference sequence). V was cut by 6 bases and J by 3 bases, with 12 bases left in between. The CDR3 loop spans 14 amino acids. CDR3 DNA: TGTGCCAGCAGCCTCGGGGGGCGCTACAATGAGCAGTTCTTC. Translation: CASSLGGRYNEQFF.

V is TRBV7-2 and J is TRBJ2-3; 9 bases align to TRBD2. The CDR3 has 16 residues. V lost 1 base, J lost 7 bases, and 9 bases stayed unmatched. The V gene's germline CDR1 is SGHTA and CDR2 FQGNSA. CDR3 sequence (DNA): TGTGCCAGCAGCTTAGGTGGCGGGGGGGCCATGAATACGCAGTATTTT. Protein: CASSLGGGGAMNTQYF.

The chain couples TRBV10-1 to TRBJ1-4, with TRBD1 matching 10 bases. Germline assignment: CDR1 WNHNN and CDR2 SYGVQD (reference sequence). V lost 5 bases and J lost 8; bases outside the gene matches: 5. The CDR3 is made up of 14 amino acids. The CDR3 protein is CASSFDRGHEKLFF. The CDR3 DNA is TGCGCCAGCAGTTTTGACAGGGGGCACGAAAAACTGTTTTTT.

The chain joins TRBV18 to TRBJ1-3, with a weak D call TRBD1 (5 bases). The CDR3 extends over 15 amino acids. The germline CDR1 and CDR2 sequences are KGHSH and LQKENI. V lost 2 bases to trimming and J lost 3 bases, with 11 bases between them. The CDR3 protein is CASSPAGTDGNTIYF. CDR3 nucleotide sequence: TGTGCCAGCTCACCAGCCGGGACTGATGGAAACACCATATATTTT.

The genes are TRBV5-4 and TRBJ1-2, with a tentative D call TRBD1 (6 bases). CDR3 size: 13 residues. V lost 2 bases and J lost 6, with 11 bases in between. CDR1 is SGHNT and CDR2 is YYREEE in the germline V gene (reference sequence). The CDR3 coding sequence is TGTGCCAGCAGCTTTAGGACAGACGATGGCTACACCTTC. Protein product: CASSFRTDDGYTF. The full variable domain, its missing parts supplied by reference TRBV5-4 and TRBJ1-2, is ETGVTQSPTHLIKTRGQQVTLRCSSQSGHNTVSWYQQALGQGPQFIFQYYREEENGRGNFPPRFSGLQFPNYSSELNVNALELDDSALYLCASSFRTDDGYTFGSGTRLTVV.

This clone was detected only a few times. The genes are TRBV6-4 and TRBJ2-5; 10 bases fit TRBD2. CDR1 is MRHNA and CDR2 is SNTAGT in the germline V gene. The CDR3 extends over 17 amino acids. V gave up 6 bases and J gave up 3 bases; unmatched junction bases: 13. The CDR3 DNA is TGTGCCAGCAGCCGACCCCCCGGAGGACTAGCGGAAGAGACCCAGTACTTC. It codes for CASSRPPGGLAEETQYF.

A single count supports this clone. This sequence joins TRBV7-2 and TRBJ1-1, with D tentatively TRBD1 (5 bases). The CDR3 consists of 13 residues. V gave up 5 bases and J gave up 5 bases, with 12 bases separating them. Per germline, CDR1 SGHTA and CDR2 FQGNSA. The CDR3 coding sequence is TGTGCCAGCAGCAGCAGGGTGAGGACTGAAGCTTTCTTT. The encoded protein is CASSSRVRTEAFF.

This chain connects TRBV4-2 to TRBJ2-2; TRBD2 aligns across 7 bases. Trimming took 4 bases from V and 1 from J; bases not matched to a gene: 6. Germline V CDR1 and CDR2: LGHNA, YNFKEQ. The CDR3 consists of 16 residues. CDR3 in amino acids: CASSPYGGMNTGELFF. The CDR3 coding sequence is TGTGCCAGCAGCCCATACGGGGGGATGAACACCGGGGAGCTGTTTTTT.

The V call is TRBV7-3, the J call TRBJ2-3; 9 bases agree with TRBD2. The J segment lost 2 bases and the V segment lost 4 bases, leaving 4 bases of the junction unmatched. This CDR3 comprises 15 residues. Looked up from germline, CDR1 is SGHTA and CDR2 is FQGTGA. CDR3 loop: CASSYQRGATDTQYF. The CDR3 DNA sequence: TGTGCCAGCAGCTATCAGCGGGGGGCCACAGATACGCAGTATTTT.

The chain has TRBV13 and TRBJ1-2; D may be TRBD1 (5 bases). Germline V gene lookup returns CDR1 PRHDT and CDR2 FYEKMQ (reference sequence). The CDR3 runs to 13 residues. V lost 5 bases, J lost 4 bases, and 11 bases lay in between. The CDR3: CASSPRQSYGYTF. The CDR3 bases are TGTGCCAGCAGCCCTCGACAGAGCTATGGCTACACCTTC.

The chain combines TRBV4-3 with TRBJ1-1; TRBD1 might be the D (5 bases). V was trimmed by 0 bases and J by 7 bases, leaving 9 bases between them. This CDR3 has 13 residues. The germline gives CDR1 LGHNA, CDR2 YSLEER. CDR3 DNA: TGCGCCAGCAGCCAAGATAGAAGGGGTGAAGCTTTCTTT. Encoded protein: CASSQDRRGEAFF.

V gene TRBV6-1 combines with J gene TRBJ1-2, with D uncertain. This CDR3 is built from 14 residues. Germline-derived CDR1 and CDR2 are MNHNS and SASEGT. Trimming shortened V by 7 bases and J by 6 bases, and 18 bases separated the two germline ends. The CDR3, as DNA: TGTGCCAGCACTCGGCACGGCTCAGCGGATGGCTACACCTTC. This encodes CASTRHGSADGYTF.

The rearrangement links TRBV23-1 to TRBJ1-1, with D possibly being TRBD1 (6 bases). TRBV23-1 is filed as an ORF, its function uncertain. V gave up 4 bases and J gave up 5 bases, with 29 bases separating them. This CDR3 contains 19 residues. The DNA for the CDR3 is TGCGCCAGCAGTCCTCTAATACGGACAGCGCCTGGAAGTGGTACTGAAGCTTTCTTT. It specifies CASSPLIRTAPGSGTEAFF.

The CDR3 spells CASRPGQGNTYEQYF. The CDR3 nucleotides are TGTGCCAGCAGACCCGGACAGGGGAATACCTACGAGCAGTACTTC. The J gene is TRBJ2-7, the V gene TRBV6-9; TRBD1 aligns across 9 bases. The CDR3 totals 15 residues. Trimming at V came to 6 bases and at J to 2 bases, leaving 8 bases not matched to a gene. Germline V lookup: CDR1 MNHGY, CDR2 SVAAGI.

The chain recombines TRBV5-6 with TRBJ2-7; tentative D call: TRBD2 (6 bases). Trimming removed 1 base at V and 3 bases at J, with 11 bases between. This CDR3 region has 14 residues. Germline V gene data show CDR1 as SGHDT and CDR2 as YYEEEE. The CDR3 DNA is TGTGCCAGCAGCTTGAGGGACTCACTCTACGAGCAGTACTTC. It specifies CASSLRDSLYEQYF.

V usage is TRBV27 and J usage is TRBJ2-3; 13 bases align to TRBD2. The germline CDR1 and CDR2 sequences are MNHEY and SMNVEV (reference sequence). The length of the CDR3 is 15 residues. Unmatched junction bases numbered 5, after V lost 7 bases and J lost 4 bases. CDR3 DNA sequence: TGTGCCAGCACTAGACTAGCGGGGGGCTCAGATACGCAGTATTTT. Translation gives CASTRLAGGSDTQYF.

In its sample, this clone was seen once. The gene calls are TRBV20-1 and TRBJ1-2, with D hard to call. Between the trimmed V and J ends, which lost 8 bases and 6 bases, there was a span of 13 bases. CDR3 length: 11 amino acids. Germline V gene lookup returns CDR1 DFQATT and CDR2 SNEGSKA (reference sequence). CDR3 residues: CSSPGVDGYTF. As DNA, the CDR3 is TGCAGTTCTCCCGGGGTGGATGGCTACACCTTC.